The 8 T cell receptor beta chains listed next were all sequenced from one sample in a study of blood T cell repertoires in COVID-19. Data came from immunoSEQ multiplex PCR; TCRdb stores just in-frame clones and leaves some out. The table has roughly 32,000 clones, about nine tenths seen once. The material sequenced was peripheral blood. All receptors derive from a man between 60 and 70 years old with active COVID-19.

A single count supports this clone. V gene TRBV5-4 combines with J gene TRBJ1-6, with D possibly matching TRBD1 (5 bases). The CDR3 consists of 16 residues. Trimming pared 2 bases from V and 9 bases from J, leaving 18 bases between. Germline V gene data show CDR1 as SGHNT and CDR2 as YYREEE (reference sequence). The CDR3 sequence is CASSLTLTQTASPLHF. CDR3 coding DNA: TGTGCCAGCAGCTTAACCCTAACTCAGACAGCTTCACCCCTCCACTTT.

This chain links TRBV7-9 with TRBJ2-7; weak D call: TRBD1 (6 bases). Germline CDR1 is SEHNR and CDR2 is FQNEAQ (reference sequence). The CDR3 sequence is 14 residues long. V was trimmed by 4 bases and J by 2 bases, leaving 12 bases between them. In DNA form, the CDR3 reads TGTGCCAGCAGCTCCCACCAGGGGACCTACGAGCAGTACTTC. Its protein product is CASSSHQGTYEQYF. Drawing the rest from reference TRBV7-9 and TRBJ2-7, the complete variable domain is DTGVSQNPRHKITKRGQNVTFRCDPISEHNRLYWYRQTLGQGPEFLTYFQNEAQLEKSRLLSDRFSAERPKGSFSTLEIQRTEQGDSAMYLCASSSHQGTYEQYFGPGTRLTVT.

The V gene is TRBV5-1, the J gene TRBJ2-3; TRBD1 matches at 7 bases. CDR1 SGHRS and CDR2 YFSETQ come from the germline V gene. V lost 6 bases and J lost 4; bases outside the gene matches: 14. CDR3 length: 16 amino acids. CDR3 protein: CASTLTGQANSDTQYF. The CDR3 DNA reads as TGCGCCAGCACTTTGACAGGGCAGGCGAACTCAGATACGCAGTATTTT. Looking up the rest from reference TRBV5-1 and TRBJ2-3 gives the full variable domain: KAGVTQTPRYLIKTRGQQVTLSCSPISGHRSVSWYQQTPGQGLQFLFEYFSETQRNKGNFPGRFSGRQFSNSRSEMNVSTLELGDSALYLCASTLTGQANSDTQYFGPGTRLTVL.

Of note for this clone: Other DNA sequences within the sample encode an identical CDR3. The rearrangement uses TRBV5-1 and TRBJ1-1; TRBD1 is a possible D gene (6 bases). This CDR3 is 14 amino acids long. CDR1 and CDR2 from the germline V gene are SGHRS and YFSETQ. V dropped 3 bases and J dropped 1 base, with 10 bases sitting between them. The CDR3: CASSSGQPNTEAFF. DNA for the CDR3: TGCGCCAGCAGCTCCGGACAGCCGAACACTGAAGCTTTCTTT.

The chain links TRBV30 to TRBJ1-5; D possibly corresponds to TRBD1 (6 bases). Germline values: CDR1 GTSNPN, CDR2 SVGIG (reference sequence). The CDR3 consists of 15 residues. V gave up 0 bases and J gave up 0 bases, with 9 bases separating them. As DNA, the CDR3 is TGTGCCTGGAGTGTAGGGGGAAATAGCAATCAGCCCCAGCATTTT. Residues: CAWSVGGNSNQPQHF.

This clone appeared once. V is TRBV19 and J is TRBJ2-5; D ambiguous. Trimming shortened V by 5 bases and J by 4 bases, and 14 bases separated the two germline ends. This CDR3 contains 14 residues. Germline CDR1 reads LNHDA; CDR2 reads SQIVND (reference sequence). The CDR3 spells CASSPGPESETQYF. CDR3 DNA: TGTGCCAGTAGTCCTGGGCCTGAGTCAGAGACCCAGTACTTC.

This clone showed up just once. The chain carries TRBV7-3 and TRBJ2-1; 7 bases are shared with TRBD1. After removal of 5 bases from V and 5 bases from J, the junction contained 6 bases not matched to a gene. This CDR3 comprises 14 residues. CDR1 and CDR2 from the germline V gene are SGHTA and FQGTGA. The CDR3 loop reads CASSPRGIHNEQFF. The CDR3 coding sequence is TGTGCCAGCAGCCCCAGGGGGATCCACAATGAGCAGTTCTTC.

The CDR3 DNA is TGTGCCAGCAGTCAGACAAACTATGGCTACACCTTC. Amino acids: CASSQTNYGYTF. This rearrangement joins TRBV12-3 or TRBV12-4 to TRBJ1-2; no clear D gene. The germline V and J ends were trimmed by 5 bases and 2 bases, with 6 bases remaining between them. This CDR3 has 12 residues.